These 16 T cell receptor beta chains share one sample of origin, sequenced in a study of cytomegalovirus exposure and HLA in healthy donors (dated by TCRdb to about 2017). To prepare the library, the immunoSEQ multiplex PCR assay was applied. For the multiplex PCR, a mixture combining 60 forward primers for TCR Vbeta segments and 13 reverse primers for TCR Jbeta segments was used. Held by TCRdb, this immuneACCESS table contains in-frame sequences only and omits some clones. Under half of the omission traces to an unresolved V gene where checked; the cause of the rest is unknown. Counted in this sample were about 240,000 clones; over 70% of them appeared once. In total, the top ten clones hold almost 8% of the sample. The specimen sequenced was PBMCs. The receptors were sampled from a woman in her sixties or seventies in good health and CMV-seropositive.

The rearrangement uses TRBV4-1 and TRBJ1-2; D may be TRBD1 (6 bases). Looked up from germline, CDR1 is MGHRA and CDR2 is YSYEKL. With 4 bases removed from V and 7 bases from J, the gap between germline ends came to 13 bases. The CDR3 consists of 13 residues. The CDR3 reads CASSPRGAGGYTF. CDR3 nucleotides: TGCGCCAGCAGCCCCAGGGGCGCGGGTGGCTACACCTTC.

The chain couples TRBV5-4 to TRBJ2-5; D possibly corresponds to TRBD2 (7 bases). The germline V gene encodes CDR1 SGHNT and CDR2 YYREEE (reference sequence). This CDR3 is 15 amino acids long. V lost 1 base to trimming and J lost 4 bases, with 14 bases between them. The CDR3 protein is CASSLKGRGGETQYF. DNA of the CDR3: TGTGCCAGCAGCTTGAAGGGGAGGGGGGGAGAGACCCAGTACTTC.

The V and J genes are TRBV19 and TRBJ2-5, with a weak D call TRBD1 (5 bases). The closer fit of TRBJ2-7 to the DNA end suggests the J call may be wrong. The CDR3 length is 13 residues. The germline gives CDR1 LNHDA, CDR2 SQIVND (reference sequence). The CDR3 bases are TGTGCCAGTAGTATCGACAGTCAGTACGAGCAGTACTTC. This codes for CASSIDSQYEQYF.

In DNA form, the CDR3 reads TGCGCCAGCAGGGAACAGGGTTCAGATACGCAGTATTTT. Translation: CASREQGSDTQYF. The V and J genes are TRBV5-1 and TRBJ2-3; D is perhaps TRBD1 (6 bases). The CDR3 loop spans 13 amino acids. The V gene lost 5 bases and the J gene lost 4 bases, with 11 bases spanning the gap. In germline, CDR1 is SGHRS, CDR2 YFSETQ.

The CDR3 region is CASSVGGTSGSYEQYF. CDR3 DNA: TGTGCCAGCAGCGTAGGGGGGACTAGCGGATCCTACGAGCAGTACTTC. The gene calls are TRBV9 and TRBJ2-7; 11 bases fit TRBD2. This CDR3 contains 16 residues. Unmatched junction bases numbered 3, after V lost 0 bases and J lost 1 base. CDR1 and CDR2 from the germline V gene are SGDLS and YYNGEE.

V is TRBV7-9 and J is TRBJ2-7; 9 nucleotides agree with TRBD2. The CDR3 covers 15 residues. In germline, CDR1 is SEHNR, CDR2 FQNEAQ (reference sequence). After removal of 5 bases from V and 6 bases from J, the junction contained 11 bases not matched to a gene. The CDR3 bases are TGTGCCAGCAGCCCACAGGCGGGAGGGCCGGCCGAGCAGTACTTC. Amino acid sequence: CASSPQAGGPAEQYF.

The V and J genes are TRBV9 and TRBJ2-7; TRBD1 agrees at 7 bases. V lost 4 bases to trimming and J lost 5 bases; unmatched junction nucleotides: 6. This CDR3 region has 13 residues. Germline CDR1 SGDLS, CDR2 YYNGEE. As DNA, the CDR3 is TGTGCCAGCAGCCCCCGAGACAGGGACGAGCAGTACTTC. The encoded protein is CASSPRDRDEQYF.

The chain employs TRBV21-1 and TRBJ2-7; whether TRBD2, the table's D call, matches the DNA was not checked. TRBV21-1 constitutes a pseudogene. The CDR3 consists of 15 residues. This CDR3 is CASSKGGLADYEQYF. CDR3 coding DNA: TGTGCCAGCAGCAAAGGAGGACTAGCGGATTACGAGCAGTACTTC.

The chain uses TRBV19 and TRBJ2-1; 10 nucleotides line up with TRBD1. Germline CDR1 reads LNHDA; CDR2 reads SQIVND (reference sequence). This CDR3 contains 14 residues. Trimming removed 7 bases from V and 7 bases from J; junction bases left unmatched: 7. The CDR3 region is CASKQDRGRNEQFF. DNA for the CDR3: TGTGCCAGTAAGCAGGACAGGGGGAGGAATGAGCAGTTCTTC.

The chain is built from TRBV7-3 and TRBJ2-7; a possible D gene is TRBD2 (6 bases). The CDR3 is 15 residues long. Germline CDR1 reads SGHTA; CDR2 reads FQGTGA. The V and J ends lost 1 base and 5 bases respectively, with 15 bases between them. This CDR3 is CASSLIDGGRDEQYF. The CDR3 DNA follows: TGTGCCAGCAGCTTAATCGACGGGGGACGGGACGAGCAGTACTTC.

The gene calls are TRBV15 and TRBJ2-7; 7 nucleotides agree with TRBD2. This CDR3 region has 15 residues. Germline V gene lookup returns CDR1 LNHNV and CDR2 YYDKDF (reference sequence). J lost 3 bases, V lost 0 bases, and 5 bases had no gene match. The CDR3 sequence: CATSRDPSSGYEQYF. The CDR3 DNA is TGTGCCACCAGCAGAGATCCTTCTAGCGGCTACGAGCAGTACTTC.

The chain's CDR3 is CASSPGGLAPHEQFF. CDR3 coding DNA: TGCGCCAGCAGCCCGGGAGGACTAGCTCCCCATGAGCAGTTCTTC. The chain has TRBV5-1 and TRBJ2-1; 8 bases line up with TRBD2. Germline CDR1 reads SGHRS; CDR2 reads YFSETQ. V lost 4 bases to trimming and J lost 8 bases; unmatched junction nucleotides: 11. The CDR3 has 15 residues. Looking up the rest from reference TRBV5-1 and TRBJ2-1 gives the full variable domain: KAGVTQTPRYLIKTRGQQVTLSCSPISGHRSVSWYQQTPGQGLQFLFEYFSETQRNKGNFPGRFSGRQFSNSRSEMNVSTLELGDSALYLCASSPGGLAPHEQFFGPGTRLTVL.

The genes are TRBV6-1 and TRBJ1-1, with a tentative D call TRBD1 (6 bases). CDR3 size: 14 residues. CDR1 MNHNS and CDR2 SASEGT come from the germline V gene. Trimming shortened V by 4 bases and J by 1 base, and 10 bases separated the two germline ends. This CDR3 reads CASSVTGRNTEAFF. CDR3 sequence (DNA): TGTGCCAGCAGTGTTACAGGGAGGAACACTGAAGCTTTCTTT.

This clone was picked up one time. The chain carries TRBV2 and TRBJ2-5, with 11 bases identical to TRBD2. CDR1 is SNHLY and CDR2 is FYNNEI in the germline V gene. V lost 8 bases, J lost 5 bases, and 16 bases stayed unmatched. The length of the CDR3 is 17 residues. CDR3 sequence: CASLKGLAGGPTETQYF. CDR3 DNA: TGTGCCAGCTTAAAGGGTTTAGCGGGAGGGCCCACGGAGACCCAGTACTTC.

This clone was seen a few times. The chain has TRBV7-3 and TRBJ1-1, with 9 bases lining up with TRBD1. With 0 bases clipped from V and 6 bases from J, the junction kept 5 bases outside the gene matches. In germline, CDR1 is SGHTA, CDR2 FQGTGA. CDR3 length: 15 amino acids. CDR3 protein: CASSLTDRGFSEAFF. DNA of the CDR3: TGTGCCAGCAGCTTAACGGACAGGGGTTTTTCTGAAGCTTTCTTT. Filled out from reference TRBV7-3 and TRBJ1-1, the complete variable domain reads GAGVSQTPSNKVTEKGKYVELRCDPISGHTALYWYRQSLGQGPEFLIYFQGTGAADDSGLPNDRFFAVRPEGSVSTLKIQRTERGDSAVYLCASSLTDRGFSEAFFGQGTRLTVV.

The chain recombines TRBV27 with TRBJ1-4, with D hard to call. Germline CDR1 MNHEY, CDR2 SMNVEV (reference sequence). The length of the CDR3 is 13 residues. V was clipped by 2 bases and J by 8 bases, with 9 bases between them. The CDR3 sequence: CASSLMSREKLFF. CDR3 nucleotide sequence: TGTGCCAGCAGTTTAATGTCGCGAGAAAAACTGTTTTTT.